This T cell receptor beta chain was recovered during a study of blood T cell repertoires in COVID-19. Study background: From T cells, B-cell-depleted T cells, or PBMCs came the material, which was cDNA or gDNA.

TCRdb's copy holds only in-frame clones and misses some; the assay was immunoSEQ multiplex PCR. The data hold fewer than 350,000 clones, with over 75% observed a single time. V was pared by 4 bases and J by 4 bases, with 1 base of the junction left unmatched. The CDR3 consists of 13 residues. Per germline, CDR1 MNHEY and CDR2 SVGEGT. The material sequenced was peripheral blood. The sequence was obtained from a woman in her 30s with COVID-19, enrolled during active disease. The rearrangement links TRBV6-2 or TRBV6-3 to TRBJ2-7, with TRBD2 identical over 10 bases. CDR3 nucleotide sequence: TGTGCCAGCAGTTTGGGACTAGCGTACGAGCAGTACTTC. Encoded protein: CASSLGLAYEQYF.